This record looks at one T cell receptor beta chain sequence and its context. TCRdb ran MiXCR on the PCR reads and lists one entry per CDR3 protein. This table holds 25,000 to 35,000 distinct CDR3 sequences, about half found once. The V and J ends lost 4 bases and 3 bases respectively, with 10 bases between them. This CDR3 has 14 amino acids. Germline assignment: CDR1 SGHVS and CDR2 FQNEAQ. The data originate from a study of esophageal squamous cell carcinoma under preoperative chemotherapy. The time point: before preoperative PTX-NDP chemotherapy. Sample acquisition took place from a patient given preoperative chemotherapy. This chain connects TRBV7-8 to TRBJ1-5; no reliable D call. This TCR came from a human donor with esophageal squamous cell carcinoma. The donor label of this sample is uncertain. The CDR3, as DNA: TGTGCCAGCAGCTGGGGAGTGGTCAATCAGCCCCAGCATTTT. This sequence encodes CASSWGVVNQPQHF.